This T cell receptor beta chain was found in a study of response to subunit inactivated influenza vaccine listed by TCRdb under 2018. Regarding the study in general: The study used deep quantitative T cell receptor repertoire profiling to track responses to a trivalent subunit inactivated influenza vaccine. Results and caveats for the whole study, not just this receptor: According to the authors, only a limited number of new T cells may be recruited by each seasonal influenza vaccination.

CDR1 and CDR2 are drawn from the germline V gene: LGHNA, YSLEER. Trimming leaves V shorter by 1 base and J shorter by 0 bases, with the junction holding 3 bases beyond the gene matches. Counted from cysteine to phenylalanine, this CDR3 has 17 amino acids. Only the CDR3 portion is preserved as DNA: 51 bases, with reading frame beginning at the first base. The method was RT-PCR. The data were produced on an Illumina HiSeq 2500. Starting from the raw public reads, TCRdb applied fastp trimming at Q25, assembled clones with MiXCR and retained in-frame beta chains. Rows are unified per CDR3 protein, each entry keeping the most common DNA and genes. The sample contains 400,000 to 550,000 distinct CDR3 sequences, approximately 24% of them found a single time. The ten largest clonotypes hold under 2.5% of the sample. On this clonotype itself: Its recognized antigen is unknown. Base-call qualities are not available, and no considerably larger clone is one nucleotide away.

This receptor was obtained from a middle-aged man who received an inactivated influenza vaccine. Donor details come from another sample of the same person, matched by shared clones. The source material was CD4+ T cells sorted from PBMCs, sampled around 5 days after vaccination. This receptor chain uses TRBV4-3 and TRBJ2-1, with 10 junctional bases fitting TRBD2. The CDR3 here reads CASSQGASGSSYNEQFF. The DNA sequence is TGCGCCAGCAGCCAAGGGGCTAGCGGGAGCTCCTACAATGAGCAGTTCTTC.